The 14 T cell receptor beta chains listed next were all sequenced from one sample in a study of blood T cell repertoires in COVID-19. Only in-frame clones appear in the TCRdb table, and some are missing; sequencing was by immunoSEQ multiplex PCR. The sample has 60,000 to 70,000 clones; approximately 83% are singletons. The sample was peripheral blood. These receptors were taken from a woman between 55 and 75 years old with acute or convalescent COVID-19.

A few counts support this clone. This chain joins TRBV7-8 and TRBJ2-1; 9 nucleotides line up with TRBD2. CDR1 SGHVS and CDR2 FQNEAQ come from the germline V gene. The CDR3 has 18 residues. V was pared by 4 bases and J by 5 bases, with 15 bases of the junction left unmatched. This CDR3 reads CASSSVRQIAGVDNEQFF. The CDR3 DNA is TGTGCCAGCAGCTCCGTACGGCAAATAGCGGGAGTAGACAATGAGCAGTTCTTC.

The chain links TRBV20-1 to TRBJ1-1; no clear D. CDR3 size: 14 residues. Germline loops: CDR1 DFQATT, CDR2 SNEGSKA (reference sequence). The ends were cut back, 3 bases at V and 1 base at J, with 12 bases in the middle. CDR3 residues: CSASSPNSNTEAFF. In DNA form, the CDR3 reads TGCAGTGCTAGTAGTCCGAACTCGAACACTGAAGCTTTCTTT.

The chain recombines TRBV7-6 with TRBJ2-1, with 10 bases matching TRBD2. V was clipped by 3 bases and J by 4 bases; unmatched bases: 3. Germline-derived CDR1 and CDR2 are SGHVS and FNYEAQ. CDR3 length equals 15 residues. CDR3 protein: CASSFSGGPYNEQFF. CDR3 bases: TGTGCCAGCAGCTTTAGCGGGGGGCCTTACAATGAGCAGTTCTTC.

V and J are TRBV25-1 and TRBJ1-1; 9 nucleotides match TRBD1. From germline, CDR1 is MGHDK and CDR2 SYGVNS. V was pared by 6 bases and J by 3 bases, with 2 bases of the junction left unmatched. The CDR3 runs 13 residues. The chain's CDR3 is CASRRQGDTEAFF. Written as DNA, the CDR3 is TGTGCCAGCAGAAGACAGGGGGACACTGAAGCTTTCTTT.

The chain recombines TRBV11-1 with TRBJ2-2; a weak D match, TRBD2 (5 bases). CDR3 size: 15 residues. Trimming took 5 bases from V and 2 from J, leaving 12 bases between them. Germline V gene lookup returns CDR1 SGHAT and CDR2 FQDESV (reference sequence). As DNA, the CDR3 is TGTGCCAGCAGCCTCCTGAGGGATAACACCGGGGAGCTGTTTTTT. It translates to CASSLLRDNTGELFF.

The chain links TRBV5-1 to TRBJ2-7; a weak D match, TRBD2 (6 bases). Germline assignment: CDR1 SGHRS and CDR2 YFSETQ. The CDR3 runs to 15 residues. Between the trimmed V and J ends, which lost 0 bases and 1 base, there was a span of 11 bases. The CDR3 DNA reads as TGCGCCAGCAGCTTGGGCGCGGGGAGTTCCTACGAGCAGTACTTC. This codes for CASSLGAGSSYEQYF. The whole variable domain, remainder taken from reference TRBV5-1 and TRBJ2-7, is KAGVTQTPRYLIKTRGQQVTLSCSPISGHRSVSWYQQTPGQGLQFLFEYFSETQRNKGNFPGRFSGRQFSNSRSEMNVSTLELGDSALYLCASSLGAGSSYEQYFGPGTRLTVT.

The chain links TRBV27 to TRBJ2-7; D unresolved. Trimming stripped 3 bases from V and 0 bases from J, with 6 bases between. The CDR3 consists of 13 residues. Germline loops: CDR1 MNHEY, CDR2 SMNVEV (reference sequence). CDR3 DNA sequence: TGTGCCAGCAGTTTGACACGCTCCTACGAGCAGTACTTC. Its translation: CASSLTRSYEQYF.

The chain carries TRBV27 and TRBJ2-7; D perhaps matches TRBD2 (5 bases). CDR1 is MNHEY and CDR2 is SMNVEV in the germline V gene (reference sequence). The ends were cut back, 5 bases at V and 4 bases at J, with 15 bases in the middle. This CDR3 spans 14 amino acids. CDR3 sequence: CASSISGVSYEQYF. In DNA, the CDR3 is TGTGCCAGCAGTATCTCCGGGGTTTCATACGAGCAGTACTTC.

The chain is built from TRBV13 and TRBJ1-1; D is unclear. This CDR3 is 12 amino acids long. V was clipped by 6 bases and J by 1 base, with 6 bases between them. Germline V lookup: CDR1 PRHDT, CDR2 FYEKMQ (reference sequence). The CDR3 DNA reads as TGTGCCAGCAGGTCTAGGAACACTGAAGCTTTCTTT. Encoded protein: CASRSRNTEAFF. The full variable domain, rest sourced from reference TRBV13 and TRBJ1-1, is AAGVIQSPRHLIKEKRETATLKCYPIPRHDTVYWYQQGPGQDPQFLISFYEKMQSDKGSIPDRFSAQQFSDYHSELNMSSLELGDSALYFCASRSRNTEAFFGQGTRLTVV.

This clone was recorded once. This rearrangement joins TRBV24-1 to TRBJ2-7; 8 nucleotides match TRBD1. Trimming took 8 bases from V and 6 from J; bases not matched to a gene: 17. CDR1 and CDR2 (germline): KGHDR, SFDVKD. The CDR3 consists of 16 residues. CDR3: CATTPAMTGANGEQYF. CDR3 DNA: TGTGCCACCACCCCGGCTATGACAGGGGCGAATGGCGAGCAGTACTTC.

The rearrangement uses TRBV6-1 and TRBJ1-1, with a weak D call TRBD1 (5 bases). Germline assignment: CDR1 MNHNS and CDR2 SASEGT. This CDR3 contains 15 residues. V shed 2 bases and J shed 1 base, with 11 bases lying between them. The CDR3 sequence: CASSEWAGENTEAFF. The CDR3 nucleotides are TGTGCCAGCAGTGAATGGGCGGGGGAGAACACTGAAGCTTTCTTT.

The gene calls are TRBV2 and TRBJ1-5; D unclear. The CDR3 is made up of 13 amino acids. Germline V gene sequence: CDR1 SNHLY, CDR2 FYNNEI. The germline V and J ends were trimmed by 6 bases and 2 bases, with 8 bases remaining between them. CDR3 in amino acids: CASRVEGNQPQHF. CDR3 sequence (DNA): TGTGCCAGCAGGGTCGAGGGCAATCAGCCCCAGCATTTT.

The rearrangement joins TRBV6-5 to TRBJ2-1, with 13 bases that match TRBD2. Trimming cost V 4 bases and J 6 bases; bases outside gene matches: 6. CDR3 length: 16 residues. The germline CDR1 and CDR2 sequences are MNHEY and SVGAGI. Here the CDR3 DNA reads TGTGCCAGCAGTTCAAGACTAGCGGGGGGCGTCAATGAGCAGTTCTTC. This gives the protein CASSSRLAGGVNEQFF.

The chain is built from TRBV7-6 and TRBJ1-3; possible D gene TRBD1, 6 bases. The CDR3 is 16 residues long. Germline V lookup: CDR1 SGHVS, CDR2 FNYEAQ. Trimming pared 2 bases from V and 2 bases from J, leaving 13 bases between. CDR3 loop: CASSLRKGGAGNTIYF. The CDR3 DNA sequence: TGTGCCAGCAGCTTAAGGAAAGGGGGGGCTGGAAACACCATATATTTT.